This entry features one TCR beta chain sequence. What it binds is unknown. Germline V gives CDR1 LGHNT, CDR2 FRNRAP. The V end lost 6 bases, the J end lost 2 bases, and 12 bases lay between the germline ends. This CDR3 comprises 14 residues. These data originate in a study of T cell responses to AZD1222 COVID-19 vaccine. Overall study: Samples with a second dose at about 4 or about 12 weeks were pooled together. Study outcomes and limitations: Baseline testing showed seropositivity in only six AZD1222 recipients. The study reported that nearly half of spike-specific TCRs target unmutated variant regions. Donor demographics were predominantly white British with a female majority; clonal diversity may be underestimated.

Some clones are missing from TCRdb's copy, which holds only in-frame ones; the method was immunoSEQ multiplex PCR. The sample holds around 120,000 clones, over 80% seen once. Here the sequenced sample was peripheral blood, taken on day 0 of AZD1222 vaccination. The chain is built from TRBV12-5 and TRBJ2-3, with TRBD1 as a possible D gene (6 bases). The sequence was collected from an adult in good health. CDR3 region: CASGRGQTTDTQYF. The CDR3 DNA reads as TGTGCTAGTGGACGAGGACAGACCACAGATACGCAGTATTTT.